Listed below are T cell receptor beta chains from one sample, sequenced in a study of T cell responses to AZD1222 COVID-19 vaccine. Using immunoSEQ multiplex PCR, the repertoire was profiled, and TCRdb retains in-frame clones only, with some absent. Altogether 150,000 to 200,000 clones are present, 80% to 95% being singletons, with the ten largest covering approximately 4.8%. The sequencing used peripheral blood, collected on day 0 of AZD1222 vaccination. The receptors derive from an adult in good health. Both conserved end residues are part of each CDR3. The order of the fields is clone size, J gene, D gene, V gene, CDR3 protein, CDR3 DNA. D genes are given only for firm matches. Size is stated for part of the rows, as once, few or many counts, or as a class when the clone is expanded.

NA | TRBJ2-1 | TRBD2 | TRBV19 | CASSSTGTSGSFYEQFF | TGTGCCAGTAGCTCCACCGGGACTAGCGGGAGTTTCTATGAGCAGTTCTTC
NA | TRBJ1-4 | NA | TRBV11-2 | CASSLTRRQNEKLFF | TGTGCCAGCAGCTTGACCAGGAGGCAAAATGAAAAACTGTTTTTT
NA | TRBJ1-2 | TRBD1 | TRBV24-1 | CATSQSTGEAIYGYTF | TGTGCCACCAGTCAGTCCACAGGGGAGGCTATCTATGGCTACACCTTC
NA | TRBJ1-2 | NA | TRBV28 | CASSTRRERHYGYTF | TGTGCCAGCAGTACCCGACGGGAAAGACACTATGGCTACACCTTC
NA | TRBJ2-5 | TRBD2 | TRBV27 | CASSIGTSGSQETQYF | TGTGCCAGCAGTATTGGGACTAGCGGGAGCCAAGAGACCCAGTACTTC
NA | TRBJ2-7 | NA | TRBV7-2 | CASSLVGLTSYEQYF | TGTGCCAGCAGCTTAGTAGGGCTTACATCCTACGAGCAGTACTTC
NA | TRBJ1-3 | NA | TRBV20-1 | CSARGGNTIYF | TGCAGTGCGAGGGGGGGAAACACCATATATTTT
NA | TRBJ1-1 | TRBD1 | TRBV10-3 | CAISDQGAATEAFF | TGTGCCATCAGTGACCAGGGGGCTGCCACTGAAGCTTTCTTT
once | TRBJ2-1 | NA | TRBV3-1/TRBV3-2 | CASSQAYRRLSSYNEQFF | TGTGCCAGCAGCCAGGCCTACAGGCGCCTTAGCTCCTACAATGAGCAGTTCTTC
NA | TRBJ2-5 | NA | TRBV7-3 | CASSLLSPQQGKHTETQYF | TGTGCCAGCAGCTTACTAAGTCCCCAGCAGGGGAAACACACGGAGACCCAGTACTTC